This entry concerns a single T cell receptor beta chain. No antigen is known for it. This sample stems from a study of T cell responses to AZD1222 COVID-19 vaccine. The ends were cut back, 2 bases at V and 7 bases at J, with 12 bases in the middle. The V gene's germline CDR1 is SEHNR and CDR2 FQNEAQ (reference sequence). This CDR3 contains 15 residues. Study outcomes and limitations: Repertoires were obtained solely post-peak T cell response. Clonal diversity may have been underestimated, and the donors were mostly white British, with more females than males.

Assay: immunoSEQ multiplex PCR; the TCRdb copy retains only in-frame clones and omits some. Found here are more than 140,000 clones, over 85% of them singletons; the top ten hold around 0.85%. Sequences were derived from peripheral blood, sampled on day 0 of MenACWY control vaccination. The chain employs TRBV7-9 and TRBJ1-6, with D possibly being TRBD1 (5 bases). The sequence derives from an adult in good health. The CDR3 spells CASSLKQVVNSPLHF. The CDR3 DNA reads TGTGCCAGCAGCTTAAAACAGGTGGTGAATTCACCCCTCCACTTT.